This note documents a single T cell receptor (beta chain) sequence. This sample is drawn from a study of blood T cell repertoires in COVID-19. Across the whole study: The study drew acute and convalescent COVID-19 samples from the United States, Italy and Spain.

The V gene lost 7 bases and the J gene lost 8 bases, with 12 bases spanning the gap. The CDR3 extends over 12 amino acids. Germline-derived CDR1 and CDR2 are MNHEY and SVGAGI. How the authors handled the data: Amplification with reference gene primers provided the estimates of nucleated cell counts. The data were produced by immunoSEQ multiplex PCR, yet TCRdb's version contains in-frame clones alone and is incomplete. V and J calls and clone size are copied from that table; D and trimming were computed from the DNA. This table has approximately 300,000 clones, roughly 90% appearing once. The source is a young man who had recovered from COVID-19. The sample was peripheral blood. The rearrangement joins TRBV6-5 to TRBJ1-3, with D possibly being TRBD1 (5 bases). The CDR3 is CASIGGFDTIYF. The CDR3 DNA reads TGTGCCAGCATTGGGGGGTTTGACACCATATATTTT.